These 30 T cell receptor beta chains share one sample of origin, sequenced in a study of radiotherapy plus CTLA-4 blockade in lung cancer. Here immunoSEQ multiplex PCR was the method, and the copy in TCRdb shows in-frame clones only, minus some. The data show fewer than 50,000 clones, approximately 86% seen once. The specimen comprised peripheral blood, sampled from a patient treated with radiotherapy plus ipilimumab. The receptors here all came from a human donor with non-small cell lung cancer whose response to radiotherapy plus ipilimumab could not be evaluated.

The CDR3 DNA sequence: TGTGCCAGCAGCCCAGGGGTAGGCCCCCAGTTCTTC. This gives the protein CASSPGVGPQFF. This rearrangement joins TRBV7-2 to TRBJ2-1, with D maybe TRBD1 (6 bases). The germline CDR1 and CDR2 sequences are SGHTA and FQGNSA. This CDR3 contains 12 residues. V lost 5 bases to trimming and J lost 13 bases, with 15 bases between them.

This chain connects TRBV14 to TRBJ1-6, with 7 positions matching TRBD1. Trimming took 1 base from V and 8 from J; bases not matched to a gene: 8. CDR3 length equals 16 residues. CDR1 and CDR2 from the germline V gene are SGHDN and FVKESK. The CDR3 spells CASSQGAGTVHSPLHF. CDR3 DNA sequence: TGTGCCAGCAGCCAAGGGGCCGGGACAGTTCATTCACCCCTCCACTTT.

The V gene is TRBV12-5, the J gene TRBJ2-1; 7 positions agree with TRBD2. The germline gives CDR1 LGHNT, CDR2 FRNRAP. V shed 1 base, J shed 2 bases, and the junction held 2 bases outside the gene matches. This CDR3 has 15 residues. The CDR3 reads CASGLAGGTYNEQFF. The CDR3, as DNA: TGTGCTAGTGGTTTGGCGGGAGGAACCTACAATGAGCAGTTCTTC.

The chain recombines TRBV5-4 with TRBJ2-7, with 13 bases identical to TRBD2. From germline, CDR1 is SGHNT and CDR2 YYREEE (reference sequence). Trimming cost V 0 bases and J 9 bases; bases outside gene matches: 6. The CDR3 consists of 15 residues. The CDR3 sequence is CASSLGGTSGEGQYF. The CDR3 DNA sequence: TGTGCCAGCAGCTTGGGGGGGACTAGCGGGGAGGGGCAGTACTTC. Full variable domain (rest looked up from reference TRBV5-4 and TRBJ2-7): ETGVTQSPTHLIKTRGQQVTLRCSSQSGHNTVSWYQQALGQGPQFIFQYYREEENGRGNFPPRFSGLQFPNYSSELNVNALELDDSALYLCASSLGGTSGEGQYFGPGTRLTVT.

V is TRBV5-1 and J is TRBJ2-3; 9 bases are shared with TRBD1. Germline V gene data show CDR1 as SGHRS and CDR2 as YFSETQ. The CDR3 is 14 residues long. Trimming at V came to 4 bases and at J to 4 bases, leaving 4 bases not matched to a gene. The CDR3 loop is CASSLQGASDTQYF. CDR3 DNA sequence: TGCGCCAGCAGCCTACAGGGGGCCTCAGATACGCAGTATTTT.

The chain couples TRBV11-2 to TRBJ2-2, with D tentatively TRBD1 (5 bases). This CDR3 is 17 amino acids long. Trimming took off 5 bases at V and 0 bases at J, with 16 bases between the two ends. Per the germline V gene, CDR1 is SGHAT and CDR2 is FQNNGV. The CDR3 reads CASSLSQTATNTGELFF. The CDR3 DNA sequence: TGTGCCAGCAGCCTCTCCCAGACAGCCACGAACACCGGGGAGCTGTTTTTT. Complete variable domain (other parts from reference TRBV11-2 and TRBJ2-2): EAGVAQSPRYKIIEKRQSVAFWCNPISGHATLYWYQQILGQGPKLLIQFQNNGVVDDSQLPKDRFSAERLKGVDSTLKIQPAKLEDSAVYLCASSLSQTATNTGELFFGEGSRLTVL.

The CDR3 region has the DNA TGCGCCAGCAGCCTACAGGGAATTCCGAACACCGGGGAGCTGTTTTTT. This sequence encodes CASSLQGIPNTGELFF. The chain joins TRBV5-1 to TRBJ2-2; perhaps TRBD1 as D (6 bases). CDR3 length: 16 residues. V lost 4 bases and J 0 bases, leaving 13 bases between the germline ends. Germline V gene data show CDR1 as SGHRS and CDR2 as YFSETQ.

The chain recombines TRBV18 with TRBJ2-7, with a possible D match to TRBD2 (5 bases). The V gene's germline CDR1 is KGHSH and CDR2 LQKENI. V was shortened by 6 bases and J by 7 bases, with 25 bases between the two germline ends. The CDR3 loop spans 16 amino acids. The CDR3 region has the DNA TGTGCCAGCTCTTACCAGTCTCCGTCTCTGGGCGGGGAGCAGTACTTC. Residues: CASSYQSPSLGGEQYF.

CDR3 sequence: CASSLDLGEQYF. CDR3 nucleotides: TGCGCCAGCAGTCTAGACTTGGGCGAGCAGTACTTC. The chain employs TRBV10-2 and TRBJ2-7; D uncertain. CDR1 is WSHSY, CDR2 SAAADI, per germline. V dropped 5 bases and J dropped 6 bases, with 11 bases sitting between them. The CDR3 is made up of 12 amino acids.

The CDR3 loop is CASSLGGTGELFF. In nucleotides, the CDR3 is TGTGCCAGCAGCCTGGGGGGCACCGGGGAGCTGTTTTTT. The V gene is TRBV7-9, the J gene TRBJ2-2, with D perhaps matching TRBD2 (6 bases). CDR1 is SEHNR, CDR2 FQNEAQ, per germline (reference sequence). Trimming stripped 5 bases from V and 4 bases from J, with 8 bases between. The CDR3 extends over 13 amino acids.

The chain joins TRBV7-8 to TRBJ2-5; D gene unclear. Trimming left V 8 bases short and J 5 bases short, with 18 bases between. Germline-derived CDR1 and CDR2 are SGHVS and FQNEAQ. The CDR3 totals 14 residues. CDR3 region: CASHSARVRETQYF. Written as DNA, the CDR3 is TGTGCCAGCCATTCCGCCCGGGTACGGGAGACCCAGTACTTC. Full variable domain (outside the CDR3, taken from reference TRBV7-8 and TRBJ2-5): GAGVSQSPRYKVAKRGQDVALRCDPISGHVSLFWYQQALGQGPEFLTYFQNEAQLDKSGLPSDRFFAERPEGSVSTLKIQRTQQEDSAVYLCASHSARVRETQYFGPGTRLLVL.

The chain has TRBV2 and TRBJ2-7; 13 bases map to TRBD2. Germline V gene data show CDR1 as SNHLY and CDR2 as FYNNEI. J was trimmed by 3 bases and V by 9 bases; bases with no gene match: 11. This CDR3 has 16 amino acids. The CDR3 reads CASRDLGLAGFYEQYF. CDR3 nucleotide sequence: TGTGCCAGTCGCGACCTGGGACTAGCGGGGTTCTACGAGCAGTACTTC.

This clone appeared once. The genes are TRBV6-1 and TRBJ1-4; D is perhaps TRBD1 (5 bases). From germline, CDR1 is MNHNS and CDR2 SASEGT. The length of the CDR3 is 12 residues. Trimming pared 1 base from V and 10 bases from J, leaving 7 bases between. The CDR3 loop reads CASSEDGGKLFF. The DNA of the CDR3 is TGTGCCAGCAGTGAAGACGGGGGAAAACTGTTTTTT.

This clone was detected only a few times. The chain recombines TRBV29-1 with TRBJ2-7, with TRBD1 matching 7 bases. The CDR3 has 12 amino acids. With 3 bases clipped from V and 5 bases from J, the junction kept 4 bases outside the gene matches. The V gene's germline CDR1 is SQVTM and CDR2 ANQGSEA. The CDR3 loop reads CSVDLTGHEQYF. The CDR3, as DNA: TGCAGCGTTGATCTGACAGGGCACGAGCAGTACTTC.

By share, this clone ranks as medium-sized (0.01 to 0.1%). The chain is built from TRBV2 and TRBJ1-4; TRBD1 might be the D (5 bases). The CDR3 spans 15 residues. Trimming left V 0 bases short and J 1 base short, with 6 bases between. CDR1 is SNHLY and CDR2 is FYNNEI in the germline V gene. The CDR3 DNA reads TGTGCCAGCAGTGAAGCGGGGCTAACTAATGAAAAACTGTTTTTT. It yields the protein CASSEAGLTNEKLFF.

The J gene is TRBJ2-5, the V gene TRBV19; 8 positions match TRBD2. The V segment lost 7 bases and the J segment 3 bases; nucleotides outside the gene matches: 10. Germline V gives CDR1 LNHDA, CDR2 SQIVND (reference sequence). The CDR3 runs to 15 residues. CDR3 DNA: TGTGCCAGTAAGAACTGGGCGGGAGGTAAAGAGACCCAGTACTTC. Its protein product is CASKNWAGGKETQYF.

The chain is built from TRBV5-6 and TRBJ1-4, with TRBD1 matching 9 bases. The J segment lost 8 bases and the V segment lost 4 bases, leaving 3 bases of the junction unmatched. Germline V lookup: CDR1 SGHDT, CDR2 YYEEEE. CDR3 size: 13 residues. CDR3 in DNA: TGTGCCAGCAGCCGGACAGGGGACGAAAAACTGTTTTTT. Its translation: CASSRTGDEKLFF. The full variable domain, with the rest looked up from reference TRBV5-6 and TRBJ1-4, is DAGVTQSPTHLIKTRGQQVTLRCSPKSGHDTVSWYQQALGQGPQFIFQYYEEEERQRGNFPDRFSGHQFPNYSSELNVNALLLGDSALYLCASSRTGDEKLFFGSGTQLSVL.

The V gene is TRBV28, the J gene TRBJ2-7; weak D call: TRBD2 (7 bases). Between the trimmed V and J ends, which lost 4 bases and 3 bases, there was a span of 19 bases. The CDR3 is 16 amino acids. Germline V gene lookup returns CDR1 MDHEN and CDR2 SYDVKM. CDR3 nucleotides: TGTGCCAGCAGTTCAAGGGGGGGAGCGGGGTTCTACGAGCAGTACTTC. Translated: CASSSRGGAGFYEQYF.

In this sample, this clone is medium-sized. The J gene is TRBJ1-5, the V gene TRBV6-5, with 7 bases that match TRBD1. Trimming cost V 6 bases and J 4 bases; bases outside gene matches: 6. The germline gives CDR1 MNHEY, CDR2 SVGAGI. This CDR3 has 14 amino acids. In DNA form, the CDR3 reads TGTGCCAGCAGGCAGACAGGGAGGAATCAGCCCCAGCATTTT. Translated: CASRQTGRNQPQHF.

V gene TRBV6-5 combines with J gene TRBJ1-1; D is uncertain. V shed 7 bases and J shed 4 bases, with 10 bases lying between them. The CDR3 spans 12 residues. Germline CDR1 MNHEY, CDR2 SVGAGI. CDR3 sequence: CASTAGFTEAFF. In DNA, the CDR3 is TGTGCCAGCACGGCAGGTTTCACTGAAGCTTTCTTT.

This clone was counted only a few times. CDR3 residues: CASSEGAGDSETQYF. CDR3 in DNA: TGTGCCAGCAGTGAAGGGGCAGGGGATAGTGAGACCCAGTACTTC. The rearrangement links TRBV6-1 to TRBJ2-5, with D perhaps matching TRBD1 (6 bases). Germline lookup yields CDR1 MNHNS and CDR2 SASEGT. The germline V and J ends were trimmed by 1 base and 5 bases, with 14 bases remaining between them. The CDR3 covers 15 residues.

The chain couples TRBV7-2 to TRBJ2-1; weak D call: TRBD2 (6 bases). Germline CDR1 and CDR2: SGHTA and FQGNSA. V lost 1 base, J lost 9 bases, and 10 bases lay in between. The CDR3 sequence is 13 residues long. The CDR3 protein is CASSLGYGGEQFF. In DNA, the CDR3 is TGTGCCAGCAGCTTAGGTTACGGGGGTGAGCAGTTCTTC. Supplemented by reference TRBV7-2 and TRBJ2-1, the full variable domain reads GAGVSQSPSNKVTEKGKDVELRCDPISGHTALYWYRQSLGQGLEFLIYFQGNSAPDKSGLPSDRFSAERTGGSVSTLTIQRTQQEDSAVYLCASSLGYGGEQFFGPGTRLTVL.

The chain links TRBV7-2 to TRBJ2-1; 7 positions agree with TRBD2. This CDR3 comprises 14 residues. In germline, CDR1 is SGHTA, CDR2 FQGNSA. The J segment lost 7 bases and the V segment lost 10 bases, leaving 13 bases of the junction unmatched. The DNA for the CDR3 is TGTGCCACCACAGCCCGAGCGGGGCGGAATGAGCAGTTCTTC. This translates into CATTARAGRNEQFF. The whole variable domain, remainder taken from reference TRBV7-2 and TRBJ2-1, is GAGVSQSPSNKVTEKGKDVELRCDPISGHTALYWYRQSLGQGLEFLIYFQGNSAPDKSGLPSDRFSAERTGGSVSTLTIQRTQQEDSAVYLCATTARAGRNEQFFGPGTRLTVL.

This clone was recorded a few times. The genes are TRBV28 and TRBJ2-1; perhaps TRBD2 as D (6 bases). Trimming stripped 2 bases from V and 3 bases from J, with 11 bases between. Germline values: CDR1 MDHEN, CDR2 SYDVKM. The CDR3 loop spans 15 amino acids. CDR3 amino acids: CASSLLGGNYNEQFF. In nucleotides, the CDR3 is TGTGCCAGCAGTTTACTGGGGGGAAACTACAATGAGCAGTTCTTC.

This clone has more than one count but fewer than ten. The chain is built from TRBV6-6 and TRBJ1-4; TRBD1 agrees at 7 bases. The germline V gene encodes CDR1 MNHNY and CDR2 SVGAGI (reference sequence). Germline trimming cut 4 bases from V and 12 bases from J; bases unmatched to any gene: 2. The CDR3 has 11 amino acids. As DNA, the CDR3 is TGTGCCAGCAGTTTCACAGGGGAACTGTTTTTT. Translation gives CASSFTGELFF.

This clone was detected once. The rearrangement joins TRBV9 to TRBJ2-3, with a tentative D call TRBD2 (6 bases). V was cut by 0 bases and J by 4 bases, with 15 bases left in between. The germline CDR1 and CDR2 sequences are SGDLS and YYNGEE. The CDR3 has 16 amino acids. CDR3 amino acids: CASSVEGSGGADTQYF. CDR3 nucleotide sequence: TGTGCCAGCAGCGTAGAAGGTAGCGGAGGGGCAGATACGCAGTATTTT.

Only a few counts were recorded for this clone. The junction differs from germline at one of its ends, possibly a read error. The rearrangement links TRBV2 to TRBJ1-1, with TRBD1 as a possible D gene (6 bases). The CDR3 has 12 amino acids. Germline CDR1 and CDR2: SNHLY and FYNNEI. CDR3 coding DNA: TGTGCCAGCCAGACAGGTAACACCGAAGCTTTCTTT. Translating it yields CASQTGNTEAFF.

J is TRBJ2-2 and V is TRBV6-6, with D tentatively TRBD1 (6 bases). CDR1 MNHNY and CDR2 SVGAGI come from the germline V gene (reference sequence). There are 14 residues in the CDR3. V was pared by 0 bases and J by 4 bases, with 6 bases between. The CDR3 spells CASSYSDSTGELFF. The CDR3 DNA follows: TGTGCCAGCAGTTACTCGGACAGCACCGGGGAGCTGTTTTTT.

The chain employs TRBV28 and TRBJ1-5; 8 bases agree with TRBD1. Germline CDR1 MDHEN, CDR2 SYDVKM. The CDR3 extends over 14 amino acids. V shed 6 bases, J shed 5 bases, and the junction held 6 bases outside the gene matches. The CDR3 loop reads CASSLDRGDQPQHF. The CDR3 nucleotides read TGTGCCAGCAGCCTCGACAGGGGTGATCAGCCCCAGCATTTT.

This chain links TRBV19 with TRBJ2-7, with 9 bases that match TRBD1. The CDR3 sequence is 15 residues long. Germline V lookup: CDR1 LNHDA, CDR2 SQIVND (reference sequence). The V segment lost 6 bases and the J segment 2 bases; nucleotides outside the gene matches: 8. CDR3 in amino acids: CASRAGTGIAYEQYF. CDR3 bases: TGTGCCAGTAGGGCCGGGACAGGGATCGCCTACGAGCAGTACTTC.